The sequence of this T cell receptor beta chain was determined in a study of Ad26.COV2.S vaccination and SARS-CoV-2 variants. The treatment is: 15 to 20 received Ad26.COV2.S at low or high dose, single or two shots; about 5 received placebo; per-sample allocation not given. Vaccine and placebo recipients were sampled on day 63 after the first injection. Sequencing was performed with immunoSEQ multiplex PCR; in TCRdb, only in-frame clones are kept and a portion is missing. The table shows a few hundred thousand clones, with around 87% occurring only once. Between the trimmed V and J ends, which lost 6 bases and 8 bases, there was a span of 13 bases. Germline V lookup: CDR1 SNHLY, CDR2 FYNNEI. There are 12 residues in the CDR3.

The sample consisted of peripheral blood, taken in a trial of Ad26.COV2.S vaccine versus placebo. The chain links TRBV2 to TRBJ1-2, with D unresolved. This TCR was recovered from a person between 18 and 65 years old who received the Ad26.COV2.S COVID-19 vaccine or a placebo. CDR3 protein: CASSPQVYGYTF. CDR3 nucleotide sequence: TGTGCCAGCAGCCCCCAAGTCTACGGCTACACCTTC.